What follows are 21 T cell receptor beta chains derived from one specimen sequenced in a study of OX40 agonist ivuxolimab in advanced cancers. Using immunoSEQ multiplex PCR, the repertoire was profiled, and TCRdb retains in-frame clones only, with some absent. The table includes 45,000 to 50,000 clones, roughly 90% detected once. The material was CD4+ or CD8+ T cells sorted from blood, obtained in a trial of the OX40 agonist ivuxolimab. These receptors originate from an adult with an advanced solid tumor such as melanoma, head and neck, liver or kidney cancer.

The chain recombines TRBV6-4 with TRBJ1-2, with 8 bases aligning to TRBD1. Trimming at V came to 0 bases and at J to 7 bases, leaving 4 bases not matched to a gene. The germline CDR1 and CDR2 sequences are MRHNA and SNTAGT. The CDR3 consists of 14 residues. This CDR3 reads CASSDSDRGGGYTF. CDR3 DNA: TGTGCCAGCAGTGACTCAGACAGGGGAGGTGGCTACACCTTC.

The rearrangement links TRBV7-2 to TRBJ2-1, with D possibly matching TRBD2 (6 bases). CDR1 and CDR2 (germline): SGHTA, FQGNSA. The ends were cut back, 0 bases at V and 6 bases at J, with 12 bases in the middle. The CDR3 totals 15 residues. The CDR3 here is CASSLAGGRFNEQFF. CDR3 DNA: TGTGCCAGCAGCTTAGCGGGAGGCCGGTTCAATGAGCAGTTCTTC.

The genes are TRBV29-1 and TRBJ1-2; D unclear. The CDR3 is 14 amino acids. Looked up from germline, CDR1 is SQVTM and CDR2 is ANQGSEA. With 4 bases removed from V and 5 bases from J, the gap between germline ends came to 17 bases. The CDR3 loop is CSVGEVGGPYGYTF. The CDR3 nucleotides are TGCAGCGTTGGGGAAGTGGGTGGACCTTATGGCTACACCTTC.

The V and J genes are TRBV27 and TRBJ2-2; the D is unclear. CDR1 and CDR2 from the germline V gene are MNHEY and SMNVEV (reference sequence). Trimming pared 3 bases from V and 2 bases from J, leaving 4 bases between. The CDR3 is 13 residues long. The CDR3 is CASSLTNTGELFF. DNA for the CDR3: TGTGCCAGCAGTTTGACAAACACCGGGGAGCTGTTTTTT.

This CDR3 reads CASSLTDYTEAFF. CDR3 in DNA: TGTGCCAGCAGCTTGACAGACTACACTGAAGCTTTCTTT. The genes are TRBV7-3 and TRBJ1-1; D is possibly TRBD1 (5 bases). V lost 3 bases, J lost 3 bases, and 8 bases lay in between. The CDR3 has 13 amino acids. The germline V gene has CDR1 SGHTA and CDR2 FQGTGA.

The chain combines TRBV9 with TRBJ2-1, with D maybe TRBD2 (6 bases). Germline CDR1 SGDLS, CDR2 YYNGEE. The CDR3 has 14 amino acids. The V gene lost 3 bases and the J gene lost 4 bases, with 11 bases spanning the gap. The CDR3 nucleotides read TGTGCCAGCAGCGCCATCGGGGGTTACAATGAGCAGTTCTTC. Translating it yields CASSAIGGYNEQFF.

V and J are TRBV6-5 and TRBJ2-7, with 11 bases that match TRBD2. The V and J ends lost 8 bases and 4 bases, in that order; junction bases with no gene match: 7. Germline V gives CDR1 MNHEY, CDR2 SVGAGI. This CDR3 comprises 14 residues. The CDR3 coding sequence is TGTGCCAGCTCTATAGCGGGAGGGCCTTACGAGCAGTACTTC. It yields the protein CASSIAGGPYEQYF.

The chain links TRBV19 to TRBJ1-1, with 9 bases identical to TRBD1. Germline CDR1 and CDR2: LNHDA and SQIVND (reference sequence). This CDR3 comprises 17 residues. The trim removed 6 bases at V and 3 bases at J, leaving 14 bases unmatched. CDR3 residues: CASSLLTGGWWDTEAFF. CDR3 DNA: TGTGCCAGTAGCCTACTGACAGGGGGATGGTGGGACACTGAAGCTTTCTTT.

This CDR3 is CASSARDSQQETQYF. The CDR3, as DNA: TGTGCCAGCAGCGCAAGGGACAGCCAACAAGAGACCCAGTACTTC. The rearrangement uses TRBV7-9 and TRBJ2-5; 7 nucleotides match TRBD1. V lost 5 bases and J lost 2; bases outside the gene matches: 8. The germline gives CDR1 SEHNR, CDR2 FQNEAQ (reference sequence). CDR3 length equals 15 residues.

Written as DNA, the CDR3 is TGTGCCAGCAGTAGGTCCACGCTAAGAGGGGAGGGTTACGAGCAGTACTTC. Translating it yields CASSRSTLRGEGYEQYF. The chain uses TRBV27 and TRBJ2-7; 7 positions agree with TRBD2. The ends lost 5 bases at V and 4 bases at J; junction bases unmatched: 17. CDR1 is MNHEY, CDR2 SMNVEV, per germline (reference sequence). This CDR3 is 17 amino acids long.

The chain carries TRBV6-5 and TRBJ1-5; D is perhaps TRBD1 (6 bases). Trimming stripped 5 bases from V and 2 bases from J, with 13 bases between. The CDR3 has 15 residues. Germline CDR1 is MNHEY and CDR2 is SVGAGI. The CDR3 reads CASSLWTEGNQPQHF. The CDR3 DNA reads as TGTGCCAGCAGTCTCTGGACAGAAGGCAATCAGCCCCAGCATTTT.

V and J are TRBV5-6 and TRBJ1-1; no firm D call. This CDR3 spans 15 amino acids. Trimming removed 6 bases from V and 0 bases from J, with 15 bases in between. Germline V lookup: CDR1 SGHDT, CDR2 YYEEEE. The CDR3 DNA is TGTGCCAGCAACATCGCGCCCACACTGAACACTGAAGCTTTCTTT. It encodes CASNIAPTLNTEAFF.

The CDR3 nucleotides are TGCGCCAGCAGCCTTTCTTCGGACAGTCGGAATCAGCCCCAGCATTTT. This translates into CASSLSSDSRNQPQHF. This chain connects TRBV4-3 to TRBJ1-5, with D tentatively TRBD1 (6 bases). V lost 4 bases to trimming and J lost 4 bases, with 17 bases between them. The CDR3 consists of 16 residues. The germline gives CDR1 LGHNA, CDR2 YSLEER.

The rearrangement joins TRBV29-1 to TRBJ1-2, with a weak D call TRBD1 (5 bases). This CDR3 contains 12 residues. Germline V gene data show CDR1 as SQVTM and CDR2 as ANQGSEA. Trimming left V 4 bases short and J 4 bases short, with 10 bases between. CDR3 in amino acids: CSVVGVVYGYTF. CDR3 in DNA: TGCAGCGTTGTGGGGGTCGTCTATGGCTACACCTTC.

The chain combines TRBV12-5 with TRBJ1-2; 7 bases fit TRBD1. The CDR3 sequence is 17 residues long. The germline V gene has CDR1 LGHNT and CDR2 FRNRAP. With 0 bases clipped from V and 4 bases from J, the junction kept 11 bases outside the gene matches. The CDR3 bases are TGTGCTAGTGGTTTGGTAGGGGGGATGACAGGGAGCTATGGCTACACCTTC. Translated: CASGLVGGMTGSYGYTF. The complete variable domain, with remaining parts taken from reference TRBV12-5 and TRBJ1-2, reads DARVTQTPRHKVTEMGQEVTMRCQPILGHNTVFWYRQTMMQGLELLAYFRNRAPLDDSGMPKDRFSAEMPDATLATLKIQPSEPRDSAVYFCASGLVGGMTGSYGYTFGSGTRLTVV.

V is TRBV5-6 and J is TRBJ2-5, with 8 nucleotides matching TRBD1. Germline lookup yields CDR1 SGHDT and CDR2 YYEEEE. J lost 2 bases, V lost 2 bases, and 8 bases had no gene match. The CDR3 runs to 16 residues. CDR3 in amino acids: CASSFGQGAGQETQYF. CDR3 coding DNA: TGTGCCAGCAGCTTCGGGCAGGGGGCTGGTCAAGAGACCCAGTACTTC.

Here the CDR3 DNA reads TGTGCCAGCAGTGAAGCGCAAGCGGGAGGGCCCCAAGAGACCCAGTACTTC. It specifies CASSEAQAGGPQETQYF. The chain combines TRBV2 with TRBJ2-5, with 10 bases identical to TRBD2. The CDR3 runs 17 residues. Germline CDR1 and CDR2: SNHLY and FYNNEI. V shed 0 bases and J 1 base; nucleotides not matched to a gene: 5.

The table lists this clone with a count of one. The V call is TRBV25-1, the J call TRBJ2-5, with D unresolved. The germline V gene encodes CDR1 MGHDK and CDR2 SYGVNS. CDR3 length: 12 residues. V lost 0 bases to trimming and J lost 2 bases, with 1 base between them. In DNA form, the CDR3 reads TGTGCCAGCAGTGAATATCAAGAGACCCAGTACTTC. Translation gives CASSEYQETQYF.

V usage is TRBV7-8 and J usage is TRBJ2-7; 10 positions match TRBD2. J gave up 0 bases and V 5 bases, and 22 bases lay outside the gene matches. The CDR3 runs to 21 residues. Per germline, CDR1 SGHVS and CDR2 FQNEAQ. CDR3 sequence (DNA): TGTGCCAGCAGCCCGCCCAGGTGGATAGCGGGAGGAGGGGACAGCTCCTACGAGCAGTACTTC. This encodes CASSPPRWIAGGGDSSYEQYF.

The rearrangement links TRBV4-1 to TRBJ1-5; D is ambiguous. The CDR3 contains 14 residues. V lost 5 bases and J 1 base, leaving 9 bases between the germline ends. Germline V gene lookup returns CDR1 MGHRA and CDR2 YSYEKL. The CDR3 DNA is TGCGCCAGCAGCGTGGTCGGGAGCAATCAGCCCCAGCATTTT. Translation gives CASSVVGSNQPQHF.

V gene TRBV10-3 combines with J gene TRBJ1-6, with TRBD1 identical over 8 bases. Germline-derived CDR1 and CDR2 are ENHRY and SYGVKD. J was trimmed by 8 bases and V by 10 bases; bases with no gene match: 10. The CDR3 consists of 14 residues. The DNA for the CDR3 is TGTGCCACCCATCAGACAGGGGCGGATTCACCCCTCCACTTT. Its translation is CATHQTGADSPLHF.